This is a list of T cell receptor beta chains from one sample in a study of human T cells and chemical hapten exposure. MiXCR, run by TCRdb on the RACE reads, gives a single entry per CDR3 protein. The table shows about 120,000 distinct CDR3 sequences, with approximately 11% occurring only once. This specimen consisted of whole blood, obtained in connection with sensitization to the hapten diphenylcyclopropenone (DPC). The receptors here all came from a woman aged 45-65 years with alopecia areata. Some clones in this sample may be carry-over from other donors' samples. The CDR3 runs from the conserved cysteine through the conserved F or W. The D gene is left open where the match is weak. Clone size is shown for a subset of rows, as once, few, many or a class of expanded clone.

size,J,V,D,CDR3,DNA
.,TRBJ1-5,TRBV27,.,CASSLWSNQPQHF,TGTGCCAGCAGTTTATGGAGCAATCAGCCCCAGCATTTT
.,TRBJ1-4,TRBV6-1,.,CASSAQGSPNEKLFF,TGTGCCAGCAGTGCCCAGGGGAGCCCTAATGAAAAACTGTTTTTT
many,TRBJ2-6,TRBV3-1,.,CASSQLSGANVLTF,TGTGCCAGCAGCCAACTCTCTGGGGCCAACGTCCTGACTTTC
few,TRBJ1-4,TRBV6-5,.,CASSKTQGTKEKLFF,TGTGCCAGCAGCAAAACTCAGGGTACAAAGGAAAAACTGTTTTTT
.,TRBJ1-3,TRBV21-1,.,CASSDGTISSGNTIYF,TGTGCCAGCAGCGACGGGACCATTAGCTCTGGAAACACCATATATTTT
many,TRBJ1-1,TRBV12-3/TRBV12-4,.,CASSLRRGYTEAFF,TGTGCCAGCAGTTTACGTCGGGGGTACACTGAAGCTTTCTTT
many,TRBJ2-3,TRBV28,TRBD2,CATRRGGTDTQYF,TGTGCCACCCGGCGGGGGGGCACAGATACGCAGTATTTT
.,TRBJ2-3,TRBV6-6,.,CASSKGFQDTQYF,TGTGCCAGCAGTAAAGGGTTCCAGGATACGCAGTATTTT
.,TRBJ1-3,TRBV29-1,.,CSGSMGGINTIYF,TGCAGCGGATCTATGGGAGGGATTAACACCATATATTTT
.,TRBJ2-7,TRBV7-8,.,CASSFTGQSYEQYF,TGTGCCAGCAGCTTCACCGGACAGAGCTACGAGCAGTACTTC
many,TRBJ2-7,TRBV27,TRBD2,CASSLSLAGEDEQYF,TGTGCCAGCAGTTTATCTTTAGCGGGAGAGGACGAGCAGTACTTC
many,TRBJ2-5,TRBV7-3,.,CASSLGRGGETQYF,TGTGCCAGCAGCTTGGGACGCGGCGGAGAGACCCAGTACTTC
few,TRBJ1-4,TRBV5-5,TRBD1,CASSLLPGQLGEKLFF,TGTGCCAGCAGCTTATTGCCGGGACAGCTGGGAGAAAAACTGTTTTTT
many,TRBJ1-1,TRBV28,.,CASSGQRTEAFF,TGTGCCAGCAGTGGCCAGAGGACTGAAGCTTTCTTT
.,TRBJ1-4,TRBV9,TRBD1,CASSVGGGREKLFF,TGTGCCAGCAGCGTAGGAGGGGGCCGTGAAAAACTGTTTTTT
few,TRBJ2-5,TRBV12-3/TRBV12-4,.,CASSRAGGTQYF,TGTGCCAGCAGTCGGGCCGGGGGGACCCAGTACTTC
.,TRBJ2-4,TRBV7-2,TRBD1,CASSLEGAFNIQYF,TGTGCCAGCAGCTTAGAGGGGGCTTTCAACATTCAGTACTTC
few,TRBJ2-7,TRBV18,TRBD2,CASSPSTGGEQYF,TGTGCCAGCTCACCCTCAACCGGGGGGGAGCAGTACTTC
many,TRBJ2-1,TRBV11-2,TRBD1,CASSFSAGTGTYNEQFF,TGTGCCAGCAGCTTTTCCGCCGGGACAGGTACATACAATGAGCAGTTCTTC
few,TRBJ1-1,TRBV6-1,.,CASSEYLRGAFF,TGTGCCAGCAGTGAATATCTCAGGGGAGCTTTCTTT
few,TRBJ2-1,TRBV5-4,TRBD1,CASSPGGTGPREQFF,TGTGCCAGCAGCCCAGGGGGGACAGGACCTAGGGAGCAGTTCTTC
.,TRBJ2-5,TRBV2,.,CASSERGETQYF,TGTGCCAGCAGTGAGCGCGGGGAGACCCAGTACTTC
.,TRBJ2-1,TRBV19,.,CASGVAPAGNEQFF,TGTGCCAGTGGCGTGGCTCCCGCCGGGAATGAGCAGTTCTTC
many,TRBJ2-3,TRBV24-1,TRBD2,CATSDPGLAEGYTDTQYF,TGTGCCACCAGTGACCCTGGACTAGCGGAGGGATACACAGATACGCAGTATTTT
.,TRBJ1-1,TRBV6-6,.,CASSYSTLGTEAFF,TGTGCCAGCAGTTACTCAACCCTGGGGACTGAAGCTTTCTTT
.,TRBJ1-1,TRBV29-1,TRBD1,CRVRMTGLNTEAFF,TGCAGAGTTAGAATGACAGGGCTGAACACTGAAGCTTTCTTT
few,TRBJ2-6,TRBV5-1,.,CASSLTVALGANVLTF,TGCGCCAGCAGCTTAACAGTCGCTTTGGGGGCCAACGTCCTGACTTTC
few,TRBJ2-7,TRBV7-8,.,CASRLTDSSYEQYF,TGTGCCAGCAGATTAACCGACAGCTCCTACGAGCAGTACTTC
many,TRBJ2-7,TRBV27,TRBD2,CASRADGQTGLAGAEQYF,TGTGCCAGCAGAGCGGACGGGCAGACAGGACTAGCGGGAGCCGAGCAGTACTTC
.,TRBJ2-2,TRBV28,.,CASSPNVWGKDTGELFF,TGTGCCAGCAGCCCGAATGTTTGGGGAAAGGACACCGGGGAGCTGTTTTTT
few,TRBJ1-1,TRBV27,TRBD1,CASSLNPLSQGVTEAFF,TGTGCCAGCAGTTTGAACCCCCTCTCACAGGGGGTGACTGAAGCTTTCTTT
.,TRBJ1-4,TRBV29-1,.,CSVDRPGSEKLFF,TGCAGCGTTGACAGACCGGGTAGTGAAAAACTGTTTTTT
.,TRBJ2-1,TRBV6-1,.,CASSEAGVGGAGIGEQFF,TGTGCCAGCAGTGAAGCCGGGGTAGGGGGGGCCGGAATCGGTGAGCAGTTCTTC
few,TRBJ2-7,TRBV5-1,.,CASSSGVAEQYF,TGCGCCAGCTCCTCAGGGGTCGCCGAGCAGTACTTC
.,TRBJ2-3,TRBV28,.,CASSFQSAAGDTQYF,TGTGCCAGCAGTTTCCAGTCGGCCGCGGGGGATACGCAGTATTTT
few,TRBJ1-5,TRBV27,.,CASSFSPRQPQHF,TGTGCCAGCAGTTTTAGTCCACGACAGCCCCAGCATTTT
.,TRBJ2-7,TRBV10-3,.,CAISEGGAPDEQYF,TGTGCCATCAGTGAAGGGGGGGCCCCGGACGAGCAGTACTTC
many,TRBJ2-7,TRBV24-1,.,CATSHSRGYDPCSHYEQYF,TGTGCCACCAGTCATTCAAGAGGTTACGATCCTTGCTCGCACTACGAGCAGTACTTC
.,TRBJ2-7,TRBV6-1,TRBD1,CASSTQGARNEQYF,TGTGCCAGCAGTACACAGGGGGCTCGGAACGAGCAGTACTTC
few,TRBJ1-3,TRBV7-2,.,CASSSAGAGNTIYF,TGTGCCAGCTCCTCGGCGGGGGCTGGAAACACCATATATTTT
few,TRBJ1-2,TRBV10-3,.,CAIKGLTYGYTF,TGTGCCATCAAAGGCCTGACCTATGGCTACACCTTC